Listed below are T cell receptor beta chains from one sample, sequenced in a study of blood T cell repertoires in COVID-19. Here immunoSEQ multiplex PCR was the method, and the copy in TCRdb shows in-frame clones only, minus some. In the table there are around 200,000 clones, more than 75% of which are singletons. The sample taken for sequencing was peripheral blood. The receptor source for this set is a woman in her thirties or forties with COVID-19, enrolled during active disease. CDR3s include the opening cysteine and the closing phenylalanine or tryptophan. Each record gives: clone size, D gene, V gene, J gene, CDR3 protein, CDR3 DNA. A D gene is named only where the DNA matches it firmly. Not all rows give a size; the values are once, few, many and, for expanded clones, a class.

-	TRBD1	TRBV2	TRBJ2-1	CASSKVGQGNEQFF	TGTGCCAGCAGTAAGGTGGGACAGGGCAATGAGCAGTTCTTC
once	-	TRBV27	TRBJ2-7	CASSFGQTYEQYF	TGTGCCAGCAGTTTCGGACAGACCTACGAGCAGTACTTC
-	-	TRBV19	TRBJ1-1	CASSIRLAGTEAFF	TGTGCCAGTAGTATCCGACTCGCAGGGACTGAAGCTTTCTTT
-	-	TRBV11-3	TRBJ1-3	CASSLGGTSSGNTIYF	TGTGCCAGCAGCCTAGGCGGAACGAGCTCTGGAAACACCATATATTTT
-	TRBD1	TRBV10-3	TRBJ1-5	CAISEGGQSYQPQHF	TGTGCCATCAGTGAAGGGGGACAGAGTTATCAGCCCCAGCATTTT
-	TRBD1	TRBV6-1	TRBJ1-5	CASSETGLNQPQHF	TGTGCCAGCAGTGAGACAGGGCTCAATCAGCCCCAGCATTTT
few	-	TRBV2	TRBJ1-1	CASRKGGSTEAFF	TGTGCCAGCCGTAAGGGGGGGAGCACTGAAGCTTTCTTT
-	-	TRBV5-1	TRBJ2-5	CASSWALQETQYF	TGCGCCAGCAGCTGGGCCCTCCAAGAGACCCAGTACTTC
-	TRBD2	TRBV19	TRBJ2-1	CASRVAGVGLGEQFF	TGTGCCAGTAGAGTAGCGGGAGTGGGGTTGGGTGAGCAGTTCTTC
-	TRBD2	TRBV18	TRBJ2-1	CASSPPGLAGGDEQFF	TGTGCCAGCTCACCACCGGGCCTAGCGGGAGGTGATGAGCAGTTCTTC
-	TRBD2	TRBV24-1	TRBJ2-3	CATSDWPVTVAGGGTDTQYF	TGTGCCACCAGTGATTGGCCCGTCACCGTAGCGGGGGGCGGCACAGATACGCAGTATTTT
-	TRBD2	TRBV7-9	TRBJ2-1	CASSLDPAGGPGEQFF	TGTGCCAGCAGCTTGGACCCAGCGGGAGGGCCGGGTGAGCAGTTCTTC
-	-	TRBV19	TRBJ2-1	CASSNGAFPYNEQFF	TGTGCCAGTAGTAACGGAGCTTTTCCCTACAATGAGCAGTTCTTC
many	-	TRBV3-1/TRBV3-2	TRBJ1-5	CASSPLEDRSPNSNQPQHF	TGTGCCAGCAGCCCGCTAGAAGACAGATCTCCGAATAGCAATCAGCCCCAGCATTTT
-	-	TRBV4-2	TRBJ2-2	CASSQDYGSFTGELFF	TGTGCCAGCAGCCAAGATTATGGCAGTTTCACCGGGGAGCTGTTTTTT
-	-	TRBV5-4	TRBJ2-7	CASSLGGSPRDEQYF	TGTGCCAGCAGCTTGGGCGGCTCGCCTCGCGACGAGCAGTACTTC
-	-	TRBV14	TRBJ1-5	CASNRGEGQPQHF	TGTGCCAGCAATCGAGGGGAGGGACAGCCCCAGCATTTT
-	TRBD1	TRBV5-4	TRBJ1-3	CASSLARGAKNTIYF	TGTGCCAGCAGCTTGGCCAGGGGGGCCAAAAACACCATATATTTT
-	TRBD2	TRBV6-1	TRBJ2-7	CASSEGIAGTYEQYF	TGTGCCAGCAGTGAAGGGATAGCGGGGACTTACGAGCAGTACTTC
-	TRBD2	TRBV29-1	TRBJ2-2	CSAGLAGGPSPGELFF	TGCAGCGCGGGACTAGCGGGGGGGCCATCCCCCGGGGAGCTGTTTTTT
-	TRBD2	TRBV6-1	TRBJ2-1	CASSELAGGPHEQFF	TGTGCCAGCAGTGAACTAGCGGGGGGGCCGCATGAGCAGTTCTTC
few	-	TRBV19	TRBJ1-1	CASSHIRVRNTEAFF	TGTGCCAGTAGTCACATCAGGGTGAGGAACACTGAAGCTTTCTTT
-	-	TRBV10-3	TRBJ2-7	CAISEQQGTYEQYF	TGTGCCATCAGTGAGCAACAGGGCACCTACGAGCAGTACTTC
once	TRBD1	TRBV3-1/TRBV3-2	TRBJ2-4	CASSQGEDRVNIQYF	TGTGCCAGCAGCCAAGGAGAGGACAGGGTGAACATTCAGTACTTC
-	TRBD1	TRBV5-1	TRBJ1-1	CASSVQGERNTEAFF	TGCGCCAGCAGCGTGCAGGGGGAAAGGAACACTGAAGCTTTCTTT
-	TRBD1	TRBV6-5	TRBJ2-1	CASSGQGLGNEQFF	TGTGCCAGCAGCGGACAGGGTTTGGGCAATGAGCAGTTCTTC
-	TRBD1	TRBV6-5	TRBJ2-7	CASSPDRGPTYEQYF	TGTGCCAGCAGTCCCGACAGGGGGCCAACCTACGAGCAGTACTTC
-	TRBD1	TRBV6-1	TRBJ1-5	CASSALPGQGGEGSNQPQHF	TGTGCCAGCAGTGCACTACCGGGACAGGGTGGGGAAGGTAGCAATCAGCCCCAGCATTTT
-	-	TRBV7-2	TRBJ2-2	CASSPTNRGNTGELFF	TGTGCCAGCAGCCCAACCAACCGGGGGAACACCGGGGAGCTGTTTTTT
-	-	TRBV11-2	TRBJ1-5	CASSFRAGQPQHF	TGTGCCAGCAGCTTCAGAGCAGGCCAGCCCCAGCATTTT